These 21 T cell receptor beta chains share one sample of origin, sequenced in a study of blood T cell repertoires in COVID-19 (dated by TCRdb to 2018 to 2020). The method was the immunoSEQ multiplex PCR assay. TCRdb obtained this table from immuneACCESS and retained in-frame rearrangements with V and J assigned. These tables miss some clones; where compared with another copy, unresolved V genes account for less than half of the shortfall, and the remainder is unexplained. In this sample the table shows tens of thousands of clones, about 86% of which occur a single time. Together, the top ten hold 5.5% to 8% of the sample. The specimen sequenced was peripheral blood. Source of these receptors: a man in his fifties with active COVID-19.

This chain connects TRBV11-3 to TRBJ2-1; D gene ambiguous. CDR3 length: 11 residues. V dropped 6 bases and J dropped 10 bases, with 10 bases sitting between them. In germline, CDR1 is SGHNT, CDR2 YENEEA. The CDR3 DNA follows: TGTGCCAGCAGTTCCTCAGGCGAGCAGTTCTTC. Residues: CASSSSGEQFF.

The V call is TRBV5-1, the J call TRBJ2-5; 7 bases fit TRBD2. Losses at the gene ends were 0 bases for V and 1 base for J; bases not matched to a gene: 0. CDR1 and CDR2 (germline): SGHRS, YFSETQ. This CDR3 has 14 amino acids. The CDR3 loop reads CASSLASGQETQYF. In DNA form, the CDR3 reads TGCGCCAGCAGCTTGGCTAGCGGCCAAGAGACCCAGTACTTC.

The chain employs TRBV4-2 and TRBJ2-3, with D maybe TRBD1 (6 bases). The V end lost 5 bases, the J end lost 1 base, and 16 bases lay between the germline ends. This CDR3 is built from 16 residues. Germline-derived CDR1 and CDR2 are LGHNA and YNFKEQ. DNA of the CDR3: TGTGCCAGCAGCATATACCCAGGGGTCGGCACAGATACGCAGTATTTT. Translated: CASSIYPGVGTDTQYF.

This chain uses TRBV18 with TRBJ2-7; the D gene is possibly TRBD1 (5 bases). CDR3 size: 13 residues. The germline V gene encodes CDR1 KGHSH and CDR2 LQKENI. Trimming left V 6 bases short and J 6 bases short, with 15 bases between. The CDR3 is CASSSSAGFEQYV. The DNA for the CDR3 is TGTGCCAGCTCGTCCTCGGCAGGGTTCGAGCAGTACGTC.

The chain employs TRBV6-5 and TRBJ1-6; the D gene is possibly TRBD1 (6 bases). V was clipped by 8 bases and J by 10 bases, with 21 bases between them. CDR1 is MNHEY and CDR2 is SVGAGI in the germline V gene. CDR3 length: 15 amino acids. Written as DNA, the CDR3 is TGTGCCAGCGCGCTACAGGTACAGGGTCGGTCACCCCTCCACTTT. Encoded protein: CASALQVQGRSPLHF.

This chain connects TRBV24-1 to TRBJ2-1; 8 positions agree with TRBD2. CDR3 size: 13 residues. Germline values: CDR1 KGHDR, CDR2 SFDVKD. Trimming removed 3 bases from V and 12 bases from J; junction bases left unmatched: 6. CDR3 amino acids: CATSDIGLAGQFF. CDR3 nucleotide sequence: TGTGCCACCAGTGATATTGGACTAGCCGGGCAGTTCTTC.

The rearrangement links TRBV5-1 to TRBJ1-5, with 7 positions matching TRBD1. There are 16 residues in the CDR3. V lost 2 bases and J lost 7; bases outside the gene matches: 12. Germline V gives CDR1 SGHRS, CDR2 YFSETQ. CDR3 sequence (DNA): TGCGCCAGCAGCTTAGGCGGACAGGCGAGCGGCCAGCCCCAGCATTTT. As protein: CASSLGGQASGQPQHF. Full variable domain (missing parts from reference TRBV5-1 and TRBJ1-5): KAGVTQTPRYLIKTRGQQVTLSCSPISGHRSVSWYQQTPGQGLQFLFEYFSETQRNKGNFPGRFSGRQFSNSRSEMNVSTLELGDSALYLCASSLGGQASGQPQHFGDGTRLSIL.

The chain carries TRBV5-1 and TRBJ2-3, with 10 positions matching TRBD2. Germline V CDR1 and CDR2: SGHRS, YFSETQ. The CDR3 length is 14 residues. V was clipped by 6 bases and J by 3 bases; unmatched bases: 4. The CDR3 here is CASNLAGVTDTQYF. The CDR3, as DNA: TGCGCCAGCAATCTAGCGGGGGTTACAGATACGCAGTATTTT. The full variable domain, its missing parts supplied by reference TRBV5-1 and TRBJ2-3, is KAGVTQTPRYLIKTRGQQVTLSCSPISGHRSVSWYQQTPGQGLQFLFEYFSETQRNKGNFPGRFSGRQFSNSRSEMNVSTLELGDSALYLCASNLAGVTDTQYFGPGTRLTVL.

The chain links TRBV3-1 (or the pseudogene TRBV3-2) to TRBJ1-6; 10 bases map to TRBD1. CDR1 is LGHDT and CDR2 is YNNKEL in the germline V gene (reference sequence). This CDR3 comprises 16 residues. The V gene end was trimmed by 4 bases and the J gene end by 3 bases; junction bases not matched to a gene: 3. The CDR3 is CASSLGQGVYNSPLHF. CDR3 DNA sequence: TGTGCCAGCAGCCTAGGACAGGGGGTCTATAATTCACCCCTCCACTTT.

This sequence joins TRBV7-9 and TRBJ1-1; D uncertain. Germline V gene sequence: CDR1 SEHNR, CDR2 FQNEAQ (reference sequence). The CDR3 consists of 13 residues. Trimming left V 1 base short and J 6 bases short, with 9 bases between. The CDR3 DNA sequence: TGTGCCAGCAGCTTAGTAGACACAGCTGAAGCTTTCTTT. Translating gives CASSLVDTAEAFF.

The gene calls are TRBV2 and TRBJ2-5; 10 bases are shared with TRBD1. The germline gives CDR1 SNHLY, CDR2 FYNNEI. Trimming took 6 bases from V and 4 from J; bases not matched to a gene: 5. This CDR3 contains 14 residues. The CDR3 protein is CASRTGTGVETQYF. CDR3 DNA: TGTGCCAGCAGGACCGGGACAGGGGTAGAGACCCAGTACTTC.

The chain employs TRBV2 and TRBJ2-7, with 8 bases identical to TRBD1. Germline values: CDR1 SNHLY, CDR2 FYNNEI. There are 14 residues in the CDR3. V was pared by 5 bases and J by 3 bases, with 6 bases of the junction left unmatched. CDR3 sequence: CASSRQGLSYEQYV. CDR3 DNA: TGTGCCAGCAGTAGACAGGGGTTGAGCTACGAGCAGTACGTC.

For the CDR3, the DNA is TGCGCCAGCAGGGCCGGCGGGAGCTATGAGCAGTTCTTC. It is translated as CASRAGGSYEQFF. The rearrangement joins TRBV5-1 to TRBJ2-1, with 7 bases lining up with TRBD2. Trimming took 5 bases from V and 8 from J; bases not matched to a gene: 7. This CDR3 spans 13 amino acids. Germline CDR1 SGHRS, CDR2 YFSETQ.

With respect to this clone: The junction and the germline gene differ at one end; a read error may be behind it. The J gene is TRBJ1-5, the V gene TRBV2; D is possibly TRBD1 (5 bases). The CDR3 is made up of 15 amino acids. Germline assignment: CDR1 SNHLY and CDR2 FYNNEI. CDR3 sequence (DNA): TGTGCCAGCAGGGAAGACAGATATAGCAATCAGCCCCAGCATTTT. It translates to CASREDRYSNQPQHF.

The rearrangement links TRBV20-1 to TRBJ2-3, with 7 positions matching TRBD2. Per germline, CDR1 DFQATT and CDR2 SNEGSKA (reference sequence). V gave up 4 bases and J gave up 3 bases; unmatched junction bases: 7. This CDR3 comprises 14 residues. CDR3 coding DNA: TGCAGTGCTAATGAGGGAGGGCCGACAGATACGCAGTATTTT. It yields the protein CSANEGGPTDTQYF.

V and J are TRBV27 and TRBJ2-4; D not resolved. V gave up 2 bases and J gave up 3 bases, with 5 bases separating them. The CDR3 sequence is 13 residues long. From germline, CDR1 is MNHEY and CDR2 SMNVEV (reference sequence). The CDR3 region is CASSLTVKNIQYF. For the CDR3, the DNA is TGTGCCAGCAGTTTAACGGTCAAAAACATTCAGTACTTC.

The chain joins TRBV7-9 to TRBJ2-5; the match to TRBD2 covers 8 bases. The CDR3 loop spans 16 amino acids. Looked up from germline, CDR1 is SEHNR and CDR2 is FQNEAQ (reference sequence). V shed 5 bases, J shed 5 bases, and the junction held 13 bases outside the gene matches. CDR3 in amino acids: CASSQSSGRAGETQYF. Written as DNA, the CDR3 is TGTGCCAGCAGCCAGTCTTCCGGGAGGGCGGGGGAGACCCAGTACTTC.

Notes on this clone: The same CDR3 also results from other DNA sequences found in this sample. This chain connects TRBV5-8 to TRBJ1-2; the match to TRBD1 covers 9 bases. J gave up 8 bases and V 4 bases, and 9 bases lay outside the gene matches. This CDR3 comprises 14 residues. CDR1 is SGHTS and CDR2 is YDEGEE in the germline V gene. This chain's CDR3 is CASSLLDRGGGYTF. For the CDR3, the DNA is TGTGCCAGCAGCCTCCTGGACAGGGGTGGAGGCTACACCTTC. Together with reference TRBV5-8 and TRBJ1-2, the CDR3 gives the full variable domain: EAGVTQSPTHLIKTRGQQATLRCSPISGHTSVYWYQQALGLGLQFLLWYDEGEERNRGNFPPRFSGRQFPNYSSELNVNALELEDSALYLCASSLLDRGGGYTFGSGTRLTVV.

This clone has only one observation. The chain couples TRBV7-3 to TRBJ2-1, with D tentatively TRBD2 (5 bases). The CDR3 loop spans 15 amino acids. Germline loops: CDR1 SGHTA, CDR2 FQGTGA. Trimming took off 3 bases at V and 0 bases at J, with 9 bases between the two ends. CDR3 region: CASSFSSSSYNEQFF. The CDR3 nucleotides are TGTGCCAGCAGCTTCTCTAGCAGCTCCTACAATGAGCAGTTCTTC. Combining the CDR3 with reference TRBV7-3 and TRBJ2-1 gives the whole variable domain GAGVSQTPSNKVTEKGKYVELRCDPISGHTALYWYRQSLGQGPEFLIYFQGTGAADDSGLPNDRFFAVRPEGSVSTLKIQRTERGDSAVYLCASSFSSSSYNEQFFGPGTRLTVL.

The chain employs TRBV27 and TRBJ1-4; D call uncertain. Germline V gene lookup returns CDR1 MNHEY and CDR2 SMNVEV (reference sequence). Trimming removed 3 bases from V and 6 bases from J, with 8 bases in between. CDR3 length: 13 amino acids. CDR3 region: CASSLWTDEKLFF. In nucleotides, the CDR3 is TGTGCCAGCAGTTTGTGGACTGATGAAAAACTGTTTTTT.

The V gene is TRBV19, the J gene TRBJ2-3; 8 bases line up with TRBD2. There are 16 residues in the CDR3. Germline V CDR1 and CDR2: LNHDA, SQIVND (reference sequence). V shed 5 bases, J shed 2 bases, and the junction held 9 bases outside the gene matches. The CDR3: CASSPGWGLDTDTQYF. DNA of the CDR3: TGTGCCAGTAGTCCAGGCTGGGGACTAGACACAGATACGCAGTATTTT. Using reference TRBV19 and TRBJ2-3 for the parts outside the CDR3, the full variable domain is DGGITQSPKYLFRKEGQNVTLSCEQNLNHDAMYWYRQDPGQGLRLIYYSQIVNDFQKGDIAEGYSVSREKKESFPLTVTSAQKNPTAFYLCASSPGWGLDTDTQYFGPGTRLTVL.